The T cell receptor (beta chain) under discussion was sequenced for a study of glioma-infiltrating T cells after dendritic cell vaccination (dated by TCRdb to 2016 to 2018). General notes on the study: The cohort included 15 or so glioblastoma patients drawn from Phase I and II dendritic cell vaccination trials, of whom 9 were newly diagnosed and 6 had recurrent disease. Patients received three intradermal dendritic cell vaccine injections at biweekly intervals in the arm below the axilla. Survival after dendritic cell vaccination was correlated with TCR sequencing metrics, such as TIL content and the overlap between tumor and blood repertoires. Autologous tumor lysate-pulsed dendritic cell vaccination was administered to the patients between the early 2000s and the early 2010s. To make the vaccine, monocyte-derived dendritic cells were cultured for less than nine days with IL-4 and GM-CSF and then pulsed overnight with autologous tumor lysate. In glioblastoma patients vaccinated with dendritic cells, deep sequencing of TCR beta CDR3 regions served to measure the amount of tumor-infiltrating lymphocytes and to compare repertoires between tumor and blood. General conclusions and limits of the study: After dendritic cell vaccination, a higher estimated pretreatment TIL content predicted longer time to progression and longer overall survival. TCR clonality showed no direct relationship with survival, which suggests that a diverse polyclonal response may matter. The cohort was small and heterogeneous, and full blood and tumor sets were available for few patients, with initial-recurrent tumor pairs available for even fewer patients. The three-group TCR overlap response model was described as speculative and requiring prospective validation.

The CDR1 and CDR2 encoded by the germline V gene are SGHVS and FNYEAQ. At the junction V is shortened by 4 bases and J by 6 bases; bases outside the gene matches: 7. Inclusive of the bounding cysteine and phenylalanine, the CDR3 is 14 residues long. CDR3 DNA is the only sequence kept; it has 42 bases, read in frame from the first base. This clone has a single count. The antigen this receptor binds is unknown. Nothing much larger sits one base from this clone, and base qualities are not available. Selection of patients required sufficient residual fresh-frozen tumor tissue and over two years of available survival data. None of the glioblastoma patients carried an isocitrate dehydrogenase mutation, although molecular status otherwise varied. PBMC were collected before vaccination, two weeks after the third vaccination, and at tumor progression if tumor progression occurred. Genomic DNA was extracted with the Qiagen DNeasy Blood extraction Kit.

Using the immunoSEQ assay, TCRB CDR3 regions were amplified from approximately 2.1 micrograms of genomic DNA, or from all available DNA when less than that was on hand. For multiplex PCR, 60 forward primers for TCR V beta segments and 13 reverse primers for J beta segments were used. To estimate reads per starting template, synthetic control templates were spiked into each sample at limiting dilution. The Illumina HiSeq System generated sequencing reads of 87 bp. Under the source paper's analysis protocol: PCR and sequencing errors were removed by a nearest neighbor algorithm that merged closely related sequences. TCR overlap was defined as the percentage of unique tumor TCR beta sequences that were also present in the same patient's peripheral blood. The table comes from immuneACCESS by way of TCRdb, which keeps in-frame sequences with V and J called. Part of the clones is missing from these tables; in studies checked, under half for an unresolved V gene and the rest for unknown reasons. D and trimming come from the DNA, and the V and J calls and clone size come from that table. The sample profile shows about 92,000 clones; about nine tenths of them were found once. Approximately 14% of the sample lies in the top ten.

The chain joins TRBV7-6 to TRBJ2-7, and TRBD1 aligns with 9 junction nucleotides. This sample comprised blood, obtained before dendritic cell vaccination. The sequence derives from a human donor with glioblastoma. The sequenced DNA is TGTGCCAGCAGCTCGCGACAGGGGGTGGGCGAGCAGTACTTC. This translates into CASSSRQGVGEQYF. Where the CDR3 stops, the reference TRBV7-6 and TRBJ2-7 genes take over; the full variable domain is GAGVSQSPRYKVTKRGQDVALRCDPISGHVSLYWYRQALGQGPEFLTYFNYEAQQDKSGLPNDRFSAERPEGSISTLTIQRTEQRDSAMYRCASSSRQGVGEQYFGPGTRLTVT.